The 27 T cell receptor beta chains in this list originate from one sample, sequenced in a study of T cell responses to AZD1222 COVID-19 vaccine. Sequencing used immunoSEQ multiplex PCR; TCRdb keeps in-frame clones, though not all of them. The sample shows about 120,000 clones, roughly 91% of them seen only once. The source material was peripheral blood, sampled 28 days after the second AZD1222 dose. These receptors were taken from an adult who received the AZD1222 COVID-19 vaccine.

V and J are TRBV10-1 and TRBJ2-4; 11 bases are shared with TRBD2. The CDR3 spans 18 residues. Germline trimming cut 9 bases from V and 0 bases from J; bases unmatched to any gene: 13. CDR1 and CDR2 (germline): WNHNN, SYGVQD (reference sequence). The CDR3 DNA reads TGCGCCAGTGGTCCGGGACTAGCGGAATGGTTAGCCAAAAACATTCAGTACTTC. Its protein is CASGPGLAEWLAKNIQYF.

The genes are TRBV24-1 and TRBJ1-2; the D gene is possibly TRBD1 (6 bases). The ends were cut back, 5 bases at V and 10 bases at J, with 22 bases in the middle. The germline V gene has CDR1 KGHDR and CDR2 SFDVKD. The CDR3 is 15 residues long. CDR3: CATSVSRGWGEDYTF. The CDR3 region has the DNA TGTGCCACCAGTGTGAGCAGGGGCTGGGGGGAAGACTACACCTTC.

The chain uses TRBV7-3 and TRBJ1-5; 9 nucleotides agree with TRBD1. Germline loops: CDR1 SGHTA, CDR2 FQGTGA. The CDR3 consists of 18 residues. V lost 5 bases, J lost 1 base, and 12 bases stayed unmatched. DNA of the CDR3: TGTGCCAGCAGCATCGGGACAGGGTATTTCCTAAGCAATCAGCCCCAGCATTTT. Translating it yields CASSIGTGYFLSNQPQHF.

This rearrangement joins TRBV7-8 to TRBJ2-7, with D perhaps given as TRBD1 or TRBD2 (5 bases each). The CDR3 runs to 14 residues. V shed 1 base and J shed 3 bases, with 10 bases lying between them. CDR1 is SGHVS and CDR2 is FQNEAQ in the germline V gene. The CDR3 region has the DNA TGTGCCAGCAGCTTAGGGTCTGGGGGCTACGAGCAGTACTTC. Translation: CASSLGSGGYEQYF.

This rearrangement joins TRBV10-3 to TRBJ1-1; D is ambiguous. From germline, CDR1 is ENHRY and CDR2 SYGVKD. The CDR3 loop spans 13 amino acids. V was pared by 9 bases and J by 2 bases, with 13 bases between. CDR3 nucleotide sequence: TGTGCCATAAGGACGGTAGTCAACACTGAAGCTTTCTTT. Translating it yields CAIRTVVNTEAFF.

The CDR3 sequence is CASSLQITGELFF. The CDR3 DNA reads TGTGCCAGCAGTTTACAAATCACCGGGGAGCTGTTTTTT. The chain combines TRBV27 with TRBJ2-2, with no clear D. CDR3 size: 13 residues. V gave up 2 bases and J gave up 4 bases, with 5 bases separating them. Germline CDR1 MNHEY, CDR2 SMNVEV (reference sequence).

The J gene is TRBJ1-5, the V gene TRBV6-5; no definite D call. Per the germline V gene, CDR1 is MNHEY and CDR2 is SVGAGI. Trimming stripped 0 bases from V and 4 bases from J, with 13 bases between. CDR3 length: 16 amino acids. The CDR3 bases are TGTGCCAGCAGTTACTCGAGTATTTACGGGAATCAGCCCCAGCATTTT. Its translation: CASSYSSIYGNQPQHF.

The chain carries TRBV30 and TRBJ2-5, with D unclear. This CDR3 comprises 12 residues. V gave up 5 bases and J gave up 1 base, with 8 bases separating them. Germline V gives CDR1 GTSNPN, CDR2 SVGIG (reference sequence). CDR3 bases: TGTGCCTGGCATCCTTCCCAAGAGACCCAGTACTTC. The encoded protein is CAWHPSQETQYF.

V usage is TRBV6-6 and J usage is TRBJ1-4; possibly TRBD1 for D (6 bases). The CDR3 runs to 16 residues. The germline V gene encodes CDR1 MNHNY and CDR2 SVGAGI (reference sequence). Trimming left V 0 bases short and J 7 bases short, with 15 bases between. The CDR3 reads CASSYSGLGAGEKLFF. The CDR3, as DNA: TGTGCCAGCAGTTACTCCGGACTGGGGGCCGGTGAAAAACTGTTTTTT.

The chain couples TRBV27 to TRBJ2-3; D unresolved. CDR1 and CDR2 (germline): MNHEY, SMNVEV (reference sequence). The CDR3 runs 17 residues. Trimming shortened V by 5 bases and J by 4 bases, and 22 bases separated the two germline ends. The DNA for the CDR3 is TGTGCCAGCAGTCCCCTCCAATCAGGCGCCCGCTCAGATACGCAGTATTTT. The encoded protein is CASSPLQSGARSDTQYF.

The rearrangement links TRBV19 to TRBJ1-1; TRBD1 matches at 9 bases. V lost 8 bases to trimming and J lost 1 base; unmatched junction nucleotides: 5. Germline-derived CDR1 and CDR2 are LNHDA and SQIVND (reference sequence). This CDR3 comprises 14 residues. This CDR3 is CASDLGQGNTEAFF. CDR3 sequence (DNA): TGTGCCAGTGATTTGGGACAGGGGAACACTGAAGCTTTCTTT.

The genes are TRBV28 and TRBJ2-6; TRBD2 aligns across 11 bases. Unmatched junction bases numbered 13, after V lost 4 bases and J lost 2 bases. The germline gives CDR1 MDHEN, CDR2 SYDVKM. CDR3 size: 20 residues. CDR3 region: CASSSLLAGDENPGANVLTF. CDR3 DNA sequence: TGTGCCAGCAGTTCACTACTAGCGGGAGATGAGAACCCTGGGGCCAACGTCCTGACTTTC.

CDR3 amino acids: CASSQRPNTGELFF. The CDR3 DNA follows: TGTGCCAGCTCTCAGAGACCGAACACCGGGGAGCTGTTTTTT. The chain has TRBV2 and TRBJ2-2; D is unclear. Trimming removed 8 bases from V and 0 bases from J, with 10 bases in between. This CDR3 has 14 residues. Germline-derived CDR1 and CDR2 are SNHLY and FYNNEI.

The CDR3 sequence is CASSQVKSSYEQYF. The CDR3 DNA reads as TGCGCCAGCAGTCAGGTCAAGAGCTCCTACGAGCAGTACTTC. The chain is built from TRBV23-1 and TRBJ2-7; no definite D call. TRBV23-1 is an ORF, and what it does is uncertain. The CDR3 contains 14 residues. Trimming stripped 3 bases from V and 0 bases from J, with 9 bases between.

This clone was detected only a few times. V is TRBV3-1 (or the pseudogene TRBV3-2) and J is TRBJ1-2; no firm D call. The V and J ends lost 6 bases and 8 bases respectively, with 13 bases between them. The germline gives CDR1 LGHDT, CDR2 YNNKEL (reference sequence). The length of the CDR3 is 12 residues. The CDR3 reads CASRSKGGGYTF. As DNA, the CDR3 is TGTGCCAGCAGATCGAAAGGAGGCGGCTACACCTTC.

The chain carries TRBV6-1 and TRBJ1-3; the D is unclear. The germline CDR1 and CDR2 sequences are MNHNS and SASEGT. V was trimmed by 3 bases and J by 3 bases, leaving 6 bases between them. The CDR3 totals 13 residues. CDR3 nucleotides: TGTGCCAGCAGTGATGGGGTTGGAAACACCATATATTTT. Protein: CASSDGVGNTIYF.

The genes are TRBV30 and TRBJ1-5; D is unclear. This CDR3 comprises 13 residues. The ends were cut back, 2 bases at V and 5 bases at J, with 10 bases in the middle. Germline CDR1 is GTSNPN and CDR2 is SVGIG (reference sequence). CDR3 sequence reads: CAWSRGWHQPQHF. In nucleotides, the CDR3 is TGTGCCTGGAGTCGGGGATGGCATCAGCCCCAGCATTTT.

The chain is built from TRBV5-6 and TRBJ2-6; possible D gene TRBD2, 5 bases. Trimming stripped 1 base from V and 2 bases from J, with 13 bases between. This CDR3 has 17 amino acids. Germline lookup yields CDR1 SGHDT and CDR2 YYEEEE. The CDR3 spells CASSLSGSSTGANVLTF. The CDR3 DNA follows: TGTGCCAGCAGCTTGAGTGGGAGTAGCACTGGGGCCAACGTCCTGACTTTC. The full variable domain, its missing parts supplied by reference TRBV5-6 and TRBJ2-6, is DAGVTQSPTHLIKTRGQQVTLRCSPKSGHDTVSWYQQALGQGPQFIFQYYEEEERQRGNFPDRFSGHQFPNYSSELNVNALLLGDSALYLCASSLSGSSTGANVLTFGAGSRLTVL.

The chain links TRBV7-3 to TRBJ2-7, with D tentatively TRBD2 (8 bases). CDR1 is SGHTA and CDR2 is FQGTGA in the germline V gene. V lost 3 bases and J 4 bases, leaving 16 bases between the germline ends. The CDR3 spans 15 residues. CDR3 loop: CASSLGQRGPYEQYF. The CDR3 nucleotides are TGTGCCAGCAGCTTGGGACAGCGGGGGCCATACGAGCAGTACTTC.

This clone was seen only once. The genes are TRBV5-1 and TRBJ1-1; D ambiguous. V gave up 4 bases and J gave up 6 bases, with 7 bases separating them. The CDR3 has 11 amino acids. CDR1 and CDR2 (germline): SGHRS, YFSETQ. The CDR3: CASSLGPEAFF. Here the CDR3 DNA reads TGCGCCAGCAGCCTCGGACCTGAAGCTTTCTTT. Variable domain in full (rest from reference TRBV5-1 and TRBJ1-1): KAGVTQTPRYLIKTRGQQVTLSCSPISGHRSVSWYQQTPGQGLQFLFEYFSETQRNKGNFPGRFSGRQFSNSRSEMNVSTLELGDSALYLCASSLGPEAFFGQGTRLTVV.

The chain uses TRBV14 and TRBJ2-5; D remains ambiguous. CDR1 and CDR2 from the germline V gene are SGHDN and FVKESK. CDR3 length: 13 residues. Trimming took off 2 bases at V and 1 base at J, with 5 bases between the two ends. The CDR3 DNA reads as TGTGCCAGCAGCCAATTATCCCAAGAGACCCAGTACTTC. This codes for CASSQLSQETQYF.

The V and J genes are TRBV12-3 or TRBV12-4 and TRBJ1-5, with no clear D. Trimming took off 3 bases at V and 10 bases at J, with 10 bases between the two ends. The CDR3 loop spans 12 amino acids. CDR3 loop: CASSLAWGPQHF. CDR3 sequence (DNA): TGTGCCAGCAGTTTGGCTTGGGGACCCCAGCATTTT.

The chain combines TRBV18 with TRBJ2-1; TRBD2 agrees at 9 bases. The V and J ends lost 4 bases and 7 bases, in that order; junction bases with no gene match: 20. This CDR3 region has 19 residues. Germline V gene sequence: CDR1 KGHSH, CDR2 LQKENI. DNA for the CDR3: TGTGCCAGCTCACAGATGGGACTAGCTCACGGTTTCGGATCTAATGAGCAGTTCTTC. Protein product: CASSQMGLAHGFGSNEQFF.

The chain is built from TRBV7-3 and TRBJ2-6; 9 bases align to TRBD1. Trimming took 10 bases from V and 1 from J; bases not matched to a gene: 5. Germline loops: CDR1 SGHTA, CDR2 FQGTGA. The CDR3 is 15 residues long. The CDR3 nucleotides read TGTGCCACGGGACAGGGATCATCTGGGGCCAACGTCCTGACTTTC. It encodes CATGQGSSGANVLTF. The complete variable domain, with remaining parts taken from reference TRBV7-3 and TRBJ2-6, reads GAGVSQTPSNKVTEKGKYVELRCDPISGHTALYWYRQSLGQGPEFLIYFQGTGAADDSGLPNDRFFAVRPEGSVSTLKIQRTERGDSAVYLCATGQGSSGANVLTFGAGSRLTVL.

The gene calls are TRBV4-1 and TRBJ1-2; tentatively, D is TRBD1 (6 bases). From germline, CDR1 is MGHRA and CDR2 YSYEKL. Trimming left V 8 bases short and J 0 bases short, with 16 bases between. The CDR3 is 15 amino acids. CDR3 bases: TGCGCCAGCGCCCCAGGGGACAACCCTAACTATGGCTACACCTTC. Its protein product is CASAPGDNPNYGYTF.

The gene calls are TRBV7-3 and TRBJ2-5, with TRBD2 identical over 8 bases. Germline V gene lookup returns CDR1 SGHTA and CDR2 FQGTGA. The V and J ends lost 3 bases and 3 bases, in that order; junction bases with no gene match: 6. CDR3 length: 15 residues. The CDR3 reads CASSFIGGAKETQYF. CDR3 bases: TGTGCCAGCAGCTTTATCGGGGGGGCTAAAGAGACCCAGTACTTC.

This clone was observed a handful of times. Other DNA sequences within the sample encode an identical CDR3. CDR3: CASSIRDFNQPQHF. As DNA, the CDR3 is TGTGCCAGTAGTATCCGGGACTTCAATCAGCCCCAGCATTTT. This chain connects TRBV19 to TRBJ1-5; D may be TRBD1 (5 bases). CDR3 length: 14 amino acids. The germline V gene encodes CDR1 LNHDA and CDR2 SQIVND (reference sequence). V dropped 3 bases and J dropped 3 bases, with 9 bases sitting between them.